This T cell receptor beta chain is drawn from a study of regulatory T cells in long-lasting Graves disease. Time point meaning: newly diagnosed GD, antithyroid drugs for less than 3 months. Making the TCR library involved RNA that had been extracted from PBMCs. This clonotype came up many times. CDR1 is SGHRS and CDR2 is YFSETQ in the germline V gene. V was pared by 2 bases and J by 4 bases, with 12 bases between. The CDR3 totals 15 residues. Researchers made TCR beta libraries by using iRepertoire HTBI primers and running Arm-PCR on CDR3 regions. MiXCR, run by TCRdb on the multiplex PCR reads, gives a single entry per CDR3 protein. The table has a few hundred thousand distinct CDR3 sequences, 13% to 15% seen once. These data are also associated with another study on T cells in Graves' hyperthyroidism and ophthalmopathy.

The V call is TRBV5-1, the J call TRBJ1-4, with D maybe TRBD1 (6 bases). The sequence derives from a woman aged 50 to 60 with Graves disease. Sample: peripheral blood mononuclear cells (PBMCs), taken at new diagnosis, from a patient treated with antithyroid drugs. CDR3 sequence reads: CASSFSQGRNEKLFF. CDR3 DNA: TGCGCCAGCAGCTTCTCACAGGGCCGTAATGAAAAACTGTTTTTT.